These 7 T cell receptor beta chains originate from one sample sequenced in a study of CD8+ T cells in alopecia areata. Once RNA had been extracted, it was reverse transcribed into cDNA to act as the sequencing template. The data were produced by immunoSEQ multiplex PCR, yet TCRdb's version contains in-frame clones alone and is incomplete. The sample has 200,000 or so clones, roughly 64% seen once. Treatment specified: oral pan-JAK inhibitor, 5-10 mg twice daily. This specimen consisted of CD4+ T cells sorted from blood, obtained at week 24, from a patient treated with tofacitinib. The receptor source for this set is a human donor with alopecia areata.

This clone was observed a few times. This chain uses TRBV29-1 with TRBJ2-3; 16 bases align to TRBD2. With V trimmed by 6 bases and J by 4 bases, 10 bases remained unmatched. Germline CDR1 is SQVTM and CDR2 is ANQGSEA. This CDR3 comprises 17 residues. CDR3 amino acids: CSVARGLAGGLSDTQYF. In nucleotides, the CDR3 is TGCAGCGTGGCCCGGGGACTAGCGGGGGGGCTTTCAGATACGCAGTATTTT.

The chain combines TRBV15 with TRBJ2-1; TRBD1 is a possible D gene (5 bases). Trimming removed 1 base from V and 1 base from J, with 8 bases in between. The germline CDR1 and CDR2 sequences are LNHNV and YYDKDF (reference sequence). The CDR3 consists of 15 residues. CDR3 DNA sequence: TGTGCCACCAGCAGAGCAGCAGGGTCCTACAATGAGCAGTTCTTC. Translated, it gives CATSRAAGSYNEQFF.

This clone was seen more than once but under ten times. The chain uses TRBV19 and TRBJ2-3, with D unclear. CDR3 size: 15 residues. Germline CDR1 is LNHDA and CDR2 is SQIVND (reference sequence). Trimming stripped 2 bases from V and 1 base from J, with 10 bases between. CDR3 bases: TGTGCCAGTAGTATAATGGGCGGACGCACAGATACGCAGTATTTT. Translated: CASSIMGGRTDTQYF.

This rearrangement joins TRBV6-5 to TRBJ2-7, with D unclear. The CDR3 sequence is 12 residues long. Germline V gives CDR1 MNHEY, CDR2 SVGAGI. Trimming left V 6 bases short and J 3 bases short, with 9 bases between. The DNA for the CDR3 is TGTGCCAGCAGCTACGGTAACTACGAGCAGTACTTC. This gives the protein CASSYGNYEQYF.

The chain has TRBV25-1 and TRBJ1-6; no clear D. The CDR3 length is 14 residues. Trimming took 4 bases from V and 7 from J, leaving 11 bases between them. CDR1 MGHDK and CDR2 SYGVNS come from the germline V gene. Here the CDR3 reads CASSGGMANSPLHF. The CDR3 coding sequence is TGTGCCAGCAGTGGCGGGATGGCCAATTCACCCCTCCACTTT.

The chain links TRBV9 to TRBJ2-3; 14 bases line up with TRBD2. The CDR3 has 16 amino acids. The V gene end was trimmed by 3 bases and the J gene end by 4 bases; junction bases not matched to a gene: 4. Germline loops: CDR1 SGDLS, CDR2 YYNGEE. The CDR3 DNA follows: TGTGCCAGCAGCGGAGGACTAGCGGGAGGATCAGATACGCAGTATTTT. This sequence encodes CASSGGLAGGSDTQYF.

The V gene is TRBV29-1, the J gene TRBJ2-3; 10 bases map to TRBD2. V dropped 4 bases and J dropped 6; count of bases not matched to a gene: 7. CDR3 length equals 14 residues. From germline, CDR1 is SQVTM and CDR2 ANQGSEA. Here the CDR3 DNA reads TGCAGCGTTGTCCCAGCGGGGGGGCTGGATACGCAGTATTTT. This codes for CSVVPAGGLDTQYF.